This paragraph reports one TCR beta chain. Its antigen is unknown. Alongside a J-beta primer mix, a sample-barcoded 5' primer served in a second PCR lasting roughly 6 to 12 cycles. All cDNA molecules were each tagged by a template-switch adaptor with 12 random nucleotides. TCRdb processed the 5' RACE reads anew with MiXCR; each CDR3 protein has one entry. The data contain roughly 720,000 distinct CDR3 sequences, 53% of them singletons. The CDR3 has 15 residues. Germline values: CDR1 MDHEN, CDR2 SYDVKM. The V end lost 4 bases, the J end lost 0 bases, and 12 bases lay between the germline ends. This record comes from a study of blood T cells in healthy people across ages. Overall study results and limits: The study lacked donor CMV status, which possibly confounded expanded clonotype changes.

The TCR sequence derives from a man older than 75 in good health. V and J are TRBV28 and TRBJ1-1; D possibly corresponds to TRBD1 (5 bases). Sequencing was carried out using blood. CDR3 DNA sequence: TGTGCCAGCAGTTCGGGACTGGGGATGAACACTGAAGCTTTCTTT. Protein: CASSSGLGMNTEAFF.